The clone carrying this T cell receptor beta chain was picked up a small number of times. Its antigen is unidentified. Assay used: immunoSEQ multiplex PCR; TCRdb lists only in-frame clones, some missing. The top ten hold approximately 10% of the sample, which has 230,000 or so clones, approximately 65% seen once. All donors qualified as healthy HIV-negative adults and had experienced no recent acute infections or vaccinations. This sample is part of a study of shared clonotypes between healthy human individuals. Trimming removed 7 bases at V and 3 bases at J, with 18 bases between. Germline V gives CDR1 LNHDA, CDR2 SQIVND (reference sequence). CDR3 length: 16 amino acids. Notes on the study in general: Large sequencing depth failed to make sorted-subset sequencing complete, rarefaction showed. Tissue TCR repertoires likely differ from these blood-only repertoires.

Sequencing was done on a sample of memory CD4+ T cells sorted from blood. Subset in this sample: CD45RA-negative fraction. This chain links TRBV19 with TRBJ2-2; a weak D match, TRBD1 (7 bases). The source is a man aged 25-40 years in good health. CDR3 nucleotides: TGTGCCAGTACCCCCGGCGGCAGGGGGGACACCGGGGAGCTGTTTTTT. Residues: CASTPGGRGDTGELFF.